This T cell receptor (beta chain) emerged from a study of control samples from healthy donors and cancer patients. Trimming removed 8 bases from V and 5 bases from J, with 16 bases in between. Germline V gene lookup returns CDR1 LNHDA and CDR2 SQIVND (reference sequence). The CDR3 is made up of 15 amino acids. Clones were read by immunoSEQ multiplex PCR, and TCRdb kept only the in-frame ones, dropping some. Of some 110,000 clones listed, about 88% are singletons. The chain couples TRBV19 to TRBJ1-6; D is unclear. Sequencing was performed on blood. This sequence was found in a woman in her 70s in good health. CDR3 residues: CASARVAGNNSPLHF. For the CDR3, the DNA is TGTGCCAGTGCGAGGGTGGCCGGGAATAATTCACCCCTCCACTTT.